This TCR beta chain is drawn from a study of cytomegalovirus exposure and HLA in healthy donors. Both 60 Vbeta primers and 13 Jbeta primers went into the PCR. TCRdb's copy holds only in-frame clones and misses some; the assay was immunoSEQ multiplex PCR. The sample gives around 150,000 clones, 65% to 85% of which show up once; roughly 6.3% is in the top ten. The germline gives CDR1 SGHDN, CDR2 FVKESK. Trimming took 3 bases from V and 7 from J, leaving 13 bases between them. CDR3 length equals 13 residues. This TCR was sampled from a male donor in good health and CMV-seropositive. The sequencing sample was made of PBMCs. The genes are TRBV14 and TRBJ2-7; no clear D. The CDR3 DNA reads TGTGCCAGCAGCCATGAGGTTACCTTTGAGCAGTACTTC. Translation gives CASSHEVTFEQYF.